A selection of T cell receptor beta chains follows, all from one sample in a study of T cell changes during pregnancy in multiple sclerosis. Profiling relied on immunoSEQ multiplex PCR, and the TCRdb table lists in-frame clones only, not all of them. The sample carries some 89,000 clones, 94% recorded once. The specimen comprised peripheral blood, sampled in the third trimester of pregnancy. These receptor sequences come from a female donor with multiple sclerosis, enrolled in a pregnancy study. The CDR3 runs from the conserved cysteine through the conserved F or W. Fields, in order: V gene, J gene, CDR3 length, D gene, clone size, CDR3 DNA, CDR3 protein. The D gene is left open where the match is weak. Some rows mark clone size as missing; the rest say once, few, many or name a class of expanded clone.

TRBV18,TRBJ2-3,11,-,-,TGTGCCAGCTCCTTCACAGATACGCAGTATTTT,CASSFTDTQYF
TRBV7-8,TRBJ1-6,14,-,-,TGTGCCAGCAGCTTTACCAGGGATAATTCACCCCTCCACTTT,CASSFTRDNSPLHF
TRBV7-6,TRBJ1-5,18,-,once,TGTGCCAGCAGCCCAACGACAGCGGGGGCTTTTAGCAATCAGCCCCAGCATTTT,CASSPTTAGAFSNQPQHF
TRBV5-1,TRBJ2-3,15,TRBD1,once,TGCGCCAGCAGCTCCCCGGGACAGAGCACAGATACGCAGTATTTT,CASSSPGQSTDTQYF
TRBV18,TRBJ2-5,15,-,once,TGTGCCAGCTCACCACGGTCAGGGATCGAAGAGACCCAGTACTTC,CASSPRSGIEETQYF
TRBV4-1,TRBJ2-7,13,-,many,TGCGCCAGCAGCCAAGTTACAGAGTACGAGCAGTACTTC,CASSQVTEYEQYF
TRBV5-1,TRBJ1-5,17,-,-,TGCGCCAGCAGCCCAGGGGACCGAGGGAATAGCAATCAGCCCCAGCATTTT,CASSPGDRGNSNQPQHF
TRBV27,TRBJ1-6,14,-,-,TGTGCCAGCAGTTTTCAGGGATGGTATTCACCCCTCCACTTT,CASSFQGWYSPLHF
TRBV7-2,TRBJ2-1,16,TRBD2,once,TGTGCCAGCAGCTTTTTAGCGGGGGCCGGGGACAATGAGCAGTTCTTC,CASSFLAGAGDNEQFF
TRBV6-5,TRBJ1-1,14,-,-,TGTGCCAGCAGTTACTCATTCCAGAACACTGAAGCTTTCTTT,CASSYSFQNTEAFF
TRBV6-5,TRBJ2-7,14,-,-,TGTGCCAGCAGTTTCCACAGGGCGCCCTACGAGCAGTACTTC,CASSFHRAPYEQYF
TRBV10-3,TRBJ1-2,15,-,-,TGTGCCATCAGTGAGTCGGGCAGAATTAACTATGGCTACACCTTC,CAISESGRINYGYTF
TRBV23-1,TRBJ1-2,17,TRBD1,-,TGCGCCAGCAGTCAATCGAACCCGGGACAGGTAAACTATGGCTACACCTTC,CASSQSNPGQVNYGYTF
TRBV19,TRBJ1-2,12,-,-,TGTGCCAGTAGTGCGGGAGACTATGGCTACACCTTC,CASSAGDYGYTF
TRBV9,TRBJ2-1,14,TRBD2,-,TGTGCCAGCAGCATCGGGACTAGTGGAAATGAGCAGTTCTTC,CASSIGTSGNEQFF
TRBV15,TRBJ2-1,13,-,-,TGTGCCACCAGCGCCACAGATTTTGATGAGCAGTTCTTC,CATSATDFDEQFF
TRBV7-3,TRBJ2-5,13,-,-,TGTGCCAGCAGCTTTGGGGGGGCTGAGACCCAGTACTTC,CASSFGGAETQYF
TRBV5-4,TRBJ1-2,13,-,-,TGTGCCAGCAGCGCGGGCGCAAACTATGGCTACACCTTC,CASSAGANYGYTF
TRBV2,TRBJ1-2,13,-,-,TGTGCCAGCAGTTCGAGAGGCAGCTATGGCTACACCTTC,CASSSRGSYGYTF
TRBV7-9,TRBJ2-7,12,-,-,TGTGCCAGCAGCCCTAGCCCCTACGAGCAGTACTTC,CASSPSPYEQYF
TRBV14,TRBJ2-2,13,-,-,TGTGCCAGCAGCCATCTAGTCTCCGGGGAGCTGTTTTTT,CASSHLVSGELFF
TRBV11-2,TRBJ2-3,18,-,few,TGTGCCAGCAGCTTAGGTCGTCTAGCGCCTTTTGGCACAGATACGCAGTATTTT,CASSLGRLAPFGTDTQYF
TRBV5-6,TRBJ1-5,16,-,-,TGTGCCAGCAGCTCCATACAGGGTGGGGGCAATCAGCCCCAGCATTTT,CASSSIQGGGNQPQHF
TRBV7-9,TRBJ2-5,14,-,-,TGTGCCAGCAGCTTAGTTCGAGAAAGAGAGACCCAGTACTTC,CASSLVRERETQYF
TRBV12-5,TRBJ2-3,17,-,-,TGTGCTAGTGGTCCCGGGAAGACAGGAAGGAGCACAGATACGCAGTATTTT,CASGPGKTGRSTDTQYF
TRBV19,TRBJ2-3,15,TRBD2,-,TGTGCCAGTAGTATCTCCGGGGGGTTCACAGATACGCAGTATTTT,CASSISGGFTDTQYF
TRBV21-1,TRBJ1-2,15,-,-,TGTGCCAGCAGCAAAACAGGGCGTGGAAACTATGGCTACACCTTC,CASSKTGRGNYGYTF
TRBV6-1,TRBJ2-4,20,TRBD1,-,TGTGCCAGCAGTGGAGGGCCGAACAGGGGACAGATAATAGCCAAAAACATTCAGTACTTC,CASSGGPNRGQIIAKNIQYF
TRBV4-1,TRBJ1-1,14,TRBD1,-,TGCGCCAGCAGCTCACAGGGGATTGGCACTGAAGCTTTCTTT,CASSSQGIGTEAFF
TRBV9,TRBJ2-6,15,-,-,TGTGCCAGCAGCGTAGTCAGGGATGGGGCCAACGTCCTGACTTTC,CASSVVRDGANVLTF
TRBV18,TRBJ2-2,16,TRBD1,-,TGTGCCAGCTCATCGGGGACAGGGCTCTCCCCCGGGGAGCTGTTTTTT,CASSSGTGLSPGELFF
TRBV19,TRBJ1-5,15,-,-,TGTGCCAGTAGTATAGTTGGGGGGAGCAATCAGCCCCAGCATTTT,CASSIVGGSNQPQHF
TRBV29-1,TRBJ2-7,11,-,-,TGCAGCGCCGGGGGACCCTACGAGCAGTACTTC,CSAGGPYEQYF
TRBV5-6,TRBJ2-3,12,-,-,TGTGCCAGCAGTTACGGAGCAGATACGCAGTATTTT,CASSYGADTQYF
TRBV18,TRBJ1-1,12,-,-,TGTGCCAGCTCCAGGGTAAACACTGAAGCTTTCTTT,CASSRVNTEAFF
TRBV19,TRBJ1-1,12,-,-,TGTGCCAGTAGTGCCTTAAGGGGGGGAGCTTTCTTT,CASSALRGGAFF
TRBV30,TRBJ2-7,11,-,-,TGTGCCTGGAGTTTGGTAGACGAGCAGTACTTC,CAWSLVDEQYF
TRBV19,TRBJ2-1,11,-,-,TGTGCCACCTCTAACAGGAATGAGCAGTTCTTC,CATSNRNEQFF
TRBV7-8,TRBJ1-1,15,TRBD1,-,TGTGCCAGCAGCTTATGGACAGGACCCAACACTGAAGCTTTCTTT,CASSLWTGPNTEAFF
TRBV7-9,TRBJ2-4,14,-,-,TGTGCCAGCAGCCAACAGGGTGTCAAAAACATTCAGTACTTC,CASSQQGVKNIQYF
TRBV5-1,TRBJ1-2,15,TRBD1,-,TGCGCCAGCAGCTTGGAGAGGGGGCATGTCTATGGCTACACCTTC,CASSLERGHVYGYTF
TRBV4-1,TRBJ1-6,14,-,-,TGCGCCAGCAACCACGGGGGTTATAATTCACCCCTCCACTTT,CASNHGGYNSPLHF
TRBV14,TRBJ2-3,15,-,-,TGTGCCAGCAGCCAAGTGACAAAAAACACAGATACGCAGTATTTT,CASSQVTKNTDTQYF
TRBV27,TRBJ1-6,14,-,-,TGTGCCAGCAGTAGGGGTCCAGGGAATTCACCCCTCCACTTT,CASSRGPGNSPLHF
TRBV7-2,TRBJ2-5,15,TRBD2,-,TGTGCCAGCAGCTTGGACGGGACTAGCCTCCAGACCCAGTACTTC,CASSLDGTSLQTQYF
TRBV30,TRBJ1-5,14,-,-,TGTGCCTGGAGTTGGCATCCTAGCAATCAGCCCCAGCATTTT,CAWSWHPSNQPQHF
TRBV27,TRBJ1-2,14,TRBD1,-,TGTGCCAGCAGTTTTAGGGGACAGGGTGGAGGCTACACCTTC,CASSFRGQGGGYTF
TRBV5-1,TRBJ2-7,18,-,-,TGCGCCAGCAGCTTGGTCGTTGGCCTTCAGGGTATGACCTACGAGCAGTACTTC,CASSLVVGLQGMTYEQYF
TRBV11-1,TRBJ2-2,19,TRBD2,-,TGTGCCAGCAGCTTAGGGTCGCGGTGGGAGGGTTTTAACACCGGGGAGCTGTTTTTT,CASSLGSRWEGFNTGELFF
TRBV6-6,TRBJ1-2,12,-,once,TGTGCCAGCAGAGGGGGGGCCGCTGGCTACACCTTC,CASRGGAAGYTF
TRBV5-4,TRBJ1-5,14,-,-,TGTGCCAGCAGCTTTTGGGGGGGCAATCAGCCCCAGCATTTT,CASSFWGGNQPQHF